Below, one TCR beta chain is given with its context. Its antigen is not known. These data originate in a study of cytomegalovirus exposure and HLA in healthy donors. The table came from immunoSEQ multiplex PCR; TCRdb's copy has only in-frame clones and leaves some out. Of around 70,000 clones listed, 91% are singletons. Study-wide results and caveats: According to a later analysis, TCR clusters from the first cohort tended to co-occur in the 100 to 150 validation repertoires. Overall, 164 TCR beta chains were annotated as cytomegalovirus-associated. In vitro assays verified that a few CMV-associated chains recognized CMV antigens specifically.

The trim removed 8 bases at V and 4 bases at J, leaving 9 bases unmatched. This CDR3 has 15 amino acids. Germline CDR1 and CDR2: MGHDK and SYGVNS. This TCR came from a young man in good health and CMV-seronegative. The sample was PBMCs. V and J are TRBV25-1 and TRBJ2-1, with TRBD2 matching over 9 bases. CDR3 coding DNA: TGTGCCAGCGGAGCAGGGACTAGCTATTACAATGAGCAGTTCTTC. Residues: CASGAGTSYYNEQFF.